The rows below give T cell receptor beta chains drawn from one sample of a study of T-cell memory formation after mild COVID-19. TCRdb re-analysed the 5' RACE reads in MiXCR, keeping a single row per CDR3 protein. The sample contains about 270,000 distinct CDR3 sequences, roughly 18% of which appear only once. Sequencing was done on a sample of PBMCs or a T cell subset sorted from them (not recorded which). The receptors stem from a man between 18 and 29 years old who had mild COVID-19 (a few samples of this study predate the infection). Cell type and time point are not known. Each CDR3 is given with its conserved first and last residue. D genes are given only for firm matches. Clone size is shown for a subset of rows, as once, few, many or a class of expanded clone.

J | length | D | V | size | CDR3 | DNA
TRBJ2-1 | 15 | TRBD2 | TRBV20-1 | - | CSARGLAGDYNEQFF | TGCAGTGCCCGCGGACTAGCGGGGGACTACAATGAGCAGTTCTTC
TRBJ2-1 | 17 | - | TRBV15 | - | CATSRKGGGGSYNEQFF | TGTGCCACCAGCAGAAAAGGAGGAGGGGGCTCCTACAATGAGCAGTTCTTC
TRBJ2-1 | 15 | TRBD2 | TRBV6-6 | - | CASSDLASGYNEQFF | TGTGCCAGCAGTGACTTGGCTAGCGGGTACAATGAGCAGTTCTTC
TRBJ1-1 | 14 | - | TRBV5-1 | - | CASSLDWGNTEAFF | TGCGCCAGCAGCTTGGACTGGGGGAACACTGAAGCTTTCTTT
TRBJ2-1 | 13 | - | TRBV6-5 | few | CASGIGPYNEQFF | TGTGCCAGCGGAATAGGGCCCTACAATGAGCAGTTCTTC
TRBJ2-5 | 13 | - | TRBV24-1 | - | CATSDASVETQYF | TGTGCCACCAGTGACGCCAGCGTAGAGACCCAGTACTTC
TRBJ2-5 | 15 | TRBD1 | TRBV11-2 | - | CASSIHTGQGETQYF | TGTGCCAGCAGCATCCATACGGGACAGGGAGAGACCCAGTACTTC
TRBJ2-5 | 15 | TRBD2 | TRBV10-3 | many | CAISDPSGGQETQYF | TGTGCCATCAGTGACCCTAGCGGGGGCCAAGAGACCCAGTACTTC
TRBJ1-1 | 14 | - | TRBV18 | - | CASSPGDPTRGAFF | TGTGCCAGCTCACCGGGGGATCCTACGCGAGGAGCTTTCTTT
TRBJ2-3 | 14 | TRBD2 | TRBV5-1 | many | CASSFGGAADTQYF | TGCGCCAGCAGCTTCGGGGGGGCTGCAGATACGCAGTATTTT
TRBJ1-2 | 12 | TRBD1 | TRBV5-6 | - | CASSGDSYGYTF | TGTGCCAGCAGCGGGGACAGCTATGGCTACACCTTC
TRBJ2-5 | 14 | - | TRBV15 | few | CATSRDVGEETQYF | TGTGCCACCAGCAGAGATGTGGGAGAGGAGACCCAGTACTTC
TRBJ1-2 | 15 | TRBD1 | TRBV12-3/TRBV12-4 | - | CASTLRQGGWYGYTF | TGTGCCAGCACCCTCCGACAGGGTGGGTGGTATGGCTACACCTTC
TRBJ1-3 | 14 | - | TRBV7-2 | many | CASSLRLDGNTIYF | TGTGCCAGCAGCTTAAGACTAGATGGAAACACCATATATTTT
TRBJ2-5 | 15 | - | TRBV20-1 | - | CSALVRDSHLETQYF | TGCAGTGCACTCGTCCGGGACTCACACTTAGAGACCCAGTACTTC
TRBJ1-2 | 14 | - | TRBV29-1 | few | CSVELAGRVYGYTF | TGCAGCGTTGAACTCGCAGGTAGAGTCTATGGCTACACCTTC